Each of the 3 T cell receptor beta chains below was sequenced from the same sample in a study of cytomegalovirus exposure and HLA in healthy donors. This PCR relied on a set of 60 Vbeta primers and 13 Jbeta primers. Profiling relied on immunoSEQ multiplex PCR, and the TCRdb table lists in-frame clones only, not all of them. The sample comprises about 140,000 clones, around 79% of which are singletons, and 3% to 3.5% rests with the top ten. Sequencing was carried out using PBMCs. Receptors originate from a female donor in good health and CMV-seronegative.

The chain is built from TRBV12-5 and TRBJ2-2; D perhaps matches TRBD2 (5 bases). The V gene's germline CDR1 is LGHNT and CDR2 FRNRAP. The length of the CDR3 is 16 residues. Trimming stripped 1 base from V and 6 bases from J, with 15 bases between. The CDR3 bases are TGTGCTAGTGGTTTGGGGCTCGTAGGAGGCTCCGGGGAGCTGTTTTTT. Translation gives CASGLGLVGGSGELFF.

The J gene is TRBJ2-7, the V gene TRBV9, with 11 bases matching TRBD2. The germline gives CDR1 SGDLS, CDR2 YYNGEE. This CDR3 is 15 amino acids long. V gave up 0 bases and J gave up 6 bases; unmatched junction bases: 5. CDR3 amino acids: CASSVDRLAGGEQYF. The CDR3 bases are TGTGCCAGCAGCGTAGACCGGCTAGCGGGAGGCGAGCAGTACTTC.

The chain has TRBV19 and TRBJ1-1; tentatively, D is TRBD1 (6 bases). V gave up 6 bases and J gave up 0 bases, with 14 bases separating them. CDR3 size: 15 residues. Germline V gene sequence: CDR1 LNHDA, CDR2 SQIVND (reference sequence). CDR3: CASRQPTGLNTEAFF. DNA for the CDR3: TGTGCCAGTAGGCAACCTACAGGGTTGAACACTGAAGCTTTCTTT.